One sample yielded the 30 T cell receptor beta chains listed below, sequenced in a study of vaccination and CD4 T cells after COVID-19. The study sequenced cultured CD4+ T cell DNA using the Oncomine TCR Beta short-read assay. TCRdb recomputed calls from the PCR reads with MiXCR, one row per CDR3 protein. The data contain 12,000 to 15,000 distinct CDR3 sequences, approximately 55% of them singletons. Treatment of the sample: 10-day PBMC culture with coronavirus spike peptide pools or control peptides (ViraFEST assay). The antigens of these receptors remain unknown. The specimen comprised CD4+ T cells from blood, cultured in vitro, sampled before SARS-CoV-2 vaccination. The origin of the receptors is a human donor who had recovered from COVID-19.

This sequence joins TRBV7-9 and TRBJ1-1, with TRBD1 as a possible D gene (5 bases). The CDR3 contains 13 residues. Trimming pared 8 bases from V and 2 bases from J, leaving 12 bases between. CDR1 and CDR2 from the germline V gene are SEHNR and FQNEAQ (reference sequence). CDR3 in amino acids: CASVGQGNTEAFF. CDR3 sequence (DNA): TGTGCCAGCGTCGGGCAGGGAAACACTGAAGCTTTCTTT.

The chain combines TRBV4-3 with TRBJ2-1; D may correspond to TRBD1 or TRBD2 (5 bases each). Germline V lookup: CDR1 LGHNA, CDR2 YSLEER. The V and J ends lost 0 bases and 8 bases respectively, with 29 bases between them. The CDR3 length is 20 residues. The CDR3 protein is CASSQDWVGRFGDPWYEQFF. The CDR3 bases are TGCGCCAGCAGCCAAGATTGGGTGGGACGGTTCGGGGACCCCTGGTATGAGCAGTTCTTC.

The genes are TRBV20-1 and TRBJ2-7; D might be TRBD2 (6 bases). The V gene lost 3 bases and the J gene lost 1 base, with 16 bases spanning the gap. Germline lookup yields CDR1 DFQATT and CDR2 SNEGSKA (reference sequence). The CDR3 is 15 residues long. The CDR3 region has the DNA TGCAGTGCTAGGGGTCGTGGTGGGGGGTCCTACGAGCAGTACTTC. This translates into CSARGRGGGSYEQYF.

The rearrangement joins TRBV12-5 to TRBJ2-5, with 10 bases aligning to TRBD1. Germline assignment: CDR1 LGHNT and CDR2 FRNRAP. Trimming took 3 bases from V and 3 from J; bases not matched to a gene: 7. CDR3 length equals 16 residues. The CDR3 loop reads CASGFQFGTGEETQYF. In DNA form, the CDR3 reads TGTGCTAGTGGTTTCCAATTCGGGACAGGGGAAGAGACCCAGTACTTC.

The CDR3 nucleotides read TGTGCCAGCAGTTTATCTGCCCAGTCTTACGAGCAGTACTTC. Protein: CASSLSAQSYEQYF. J is TRBJ2-7 and V is TRBV27; no definite D call. The V gene lost 0 bases and the J gene lost 4 bases, with 10 bases spanning the gap. CDR3 length: 14 residues. CDR1 and CDR2 from the germline V gene are MNHEY and SMNVEV (reference sequence).

This clonotype was seen a handful of times. The V call is TRBV7-3, the J call TRBJ2-3; 8 bases agree with TRBD2. This CDR3 is 15 amino acids long. The junction had 5 bases not matched to a gene; V was cut back by 5 bases and J by 1 base. The germline CDR1 and CDR2 sequences are SGHTA and FQGTGA. The CDR3 reads CASSHTSGGTDTQYF. The CDR3, as DNA: TGTGCCAGCAGCCATACTAGCGGTGGCACAGATACGCAGTATTTT.

V and J are TRBV6-1 and TRBJ1-2; a possible D gene is TRBD1 (5 bases). This CDR3 contains 14 residues. Germline CDR1 MNHNS, CDR2 SASEGT. Trimming removed 3 bases from V and 3 bases from J, with 11 bases in between. The CDR3 nucleotides read TGTGCCAGCAGTGACCCCCCAGGGCACTATGGCTACACCTTC. Its protein is CASSDPPGHYGYTF.

This chain joins TRBV20-1 and TRBJ2-3; D perhaps matches TRBD2 (5 bases). Trimming took off 2 bases at V and 2 bases at J, with 11 bases between the two ends. This CDR3 spans 14 amino acids. CDR1 is DFQATT, CDR2 SNEGSKA, per germline (reference sequence). The DNA of the CDR3 is TGCAGTGCTAGACCCCCGACTAACACAGATACGCAGTATTTT. It translates to CSARPPTNTDTQYF.

This clonotype was recorded only once. This chain connects TRBV28 to TRBJ2-7, with 7 bases that match TRBD2. The CDR3 has 13 amino acids. V shed 4 bases and J 2 bases; nucleotides not matched to a gene: 2. Germline loops: CDR1 MDHEN, CDR2 SYDVKM. The CDR3 region is CASSWAGAYEQYF. As DNA, the CDR3 is TGTGCCAGCAGTTGGGCGGGAGCCTACGAGCAGTACTTC.

This rearrangement joins TRBV24-1 to TRBJ2-1; 8 bases are shared with TRBD1. V gave up 10 bases and J gave up 5 bases; unmatched junction bases: 12. Germline-derived CDR1 and CDR2 are KGHDR and SFDVKD. The CDR3 is 15 amino acids. The CDR3 nucleotides read TGTGCCACGGGATCGGGACAGGCTATCCACAATGAGCAGTTCTTC. This translates into CATGSGQAIHNEQFF.

The chain carries TRBV28 and TRBJ1-5; D is perhaps TRBD1 (5 bases). The germline V gene encodes CDR1 MDHEN and CDR2 SYDVKM. Trimming took 7 bases from V and 7 from J, leaving 23 bases between them. The CDR3 contains 16 residues. In DNA, the CDR3 is TGTGCCAGCACCCCTCGGGGGGGGACTGAAGGGCAGCCCCAGCATTTT. Translation: CASTPRGGTEGQPQHF. Full variable domain (remainder filled in from reference TRBV28 and TRBJ1-5): DVKVTQSSRYLVKRTGEKVFLECVQDMDHENMFWYRQDPGLGLRLIYFSYDVKMKEKGDIPEGYSVSREKKERFSLILESASTNQTSMYLCASTPRGGTEGQPQHFGDGTRLSIL.

The rearrangement links TRBV7-2 to TRBJ1-2; the match to TRBD1 covers 7 bases. V shed 6 bases, J shed 4 bases, and the junction held 8 bases outside the gene matches. CDR3 size: 14 residues. The germline V gene has CDR1 SGHTA and CDR2 FQGNSA. The CDR3 DNA reads as TGTGCCAGCAGTCGTGACAGGGAGGGCTATGGCTACACCTTC. It yields the protein CASSRDREGYGYTF. The variable domain in full, with the rest retrieved from reference TRBV7-2 and TRBJ1-2, is GAGVSQSPSNKVTEKGKDVELRCDPISGHTALYWYRQSLGQGLEFLIYFQGNSAPDKSGLPSDRFSAERTGGSVSTLTIQRTQQEDSAVYLCASSRDREGYGYTFGSGTRLTVV.

This chain links TRBV15 with TRBJ2-6; a possible D gene is TRBD1 (7 bases). CDR3 length: 19 residues. V was shortened by 0 bases and J by 1 base, with 16 bases between the two germline ends. Germline CDR1 and CDR2: LNHNV and YYDKDF (reference sequence). CDR3 region: CATSREQEGAASGANVLTF. As DNA, the CDR3 is TGTGCCACCAGCAGAGAGCAGGAGGGGGCTGCTTCTGGGGCCAACGTCCTGACTTTC.

The V gene is TRBV7-2, the J gene TRBJ2-2; D is unclear. Trimming removed 5 bases from V and 1 base from J, with 8 bases in between. This CDR3 has 14 residues. The germline gives CDR1 SGHTA, CDR2 FQGNSA. CDR3 nucleotides: TGTGCCAGCAGCGTCGTGGTGAACACCGGGGAGCTGTTTTTT. It specifies CASSVVVNTGELFF.

J is TRBJ1-2 and V is TRBV20-1; 10 positions agree with TRBD1. V was pared by 5 bases and J by 8 bases, with 14 bases of the junction left unmatched. The CDR3 spans 15 residues. The germline V gene has CDR1 DFQATT and CDR2 SNEGSKA (reference sequence). The CDR3 reads CSASDVGQGLKGYTF. The DNA for the CDR3 is TGCAGTGCTTCCGACGTGGGACAGGGGTTGAAGGGCTACACCTTC.

The chain carries TRBV30 and TRBJ2-5; the D call may be TRBD1 or TRBD2 (5 bases each). The CDR3 spans 14 residues. Trimming stripped 4 bases from V and 3 bases from J, with 15 bases between. CDR1 is GTSNPN, CDR2 SVGIG, per germline (reference sequence). The CDR3 loop is CAWNSGTVKETQYF. The CDR3 region has the DNA TGTGCCTGGAATTCCGGGACCGTTAAAGAGACCCAGTACTTC.

The rearrangement links TRBV20-1 to TRBJ1-5, with D perhaps matching TRBD1 (6 bases). The CDR3 sequence is 15 residues long. Germline CDR1 is DFQATT and CDR2 is SNEGSKA (reference sequence). The CDR3: CSAQGRRNSNQPQHF. In nucleotides, the CDR3 is TGCAGCGCACAGGGACGCAGGAATAGCAATCAGCCCCAGCATTTT.

This chain uses TRBV30 with TRBJ1-6; 7 bases line up with TRBD1. This CDR3 comprises 16 residues. Germline CDR1 GTSNPN, CDR2 SVGIG (reference sequence). The V gene end was trimmed by 3 bases and the J gene end by 0 bases; junction bases not matched to a gene: 5. In DNA form, the CDR3 reads TGTGCCTGGAGCAGGGGGGGCCGCTCCTATAATTCACCCCTCCACTTT. This gives the protein CAWSRGGRSYNSPLHF.

The J gene is TRBJ1-5, the V gene TRBV28; the D gene is possibly TRBD1 (5 bases). V lost 6 bases and J 6 bases, leaving 15 bases between the germline ends. The CDR3 covers 14 residues. Germline CDR1 MDHEN, CDR2 SYDVKM. The CDR3, as DNA: TGTGCCAGCAGCTCGGGGCCGGGGGGTCAGCCCCAGCATTTT. Protein: CASSSGPGGQPQHF.

A few counts support this clonotype. CDR3 region: CSAQRGLNGNIQYF. The CDR3 bases are TGCAGTGCCCAGAGGGGGCTTAACGGGAACATTCAGTACTTC. The V and J genes are TRBV20-1 and TRBJ2-4; 7 bases line up with TRBD1. This CDR3 region has 14 residues. Germline CDR1 DFQATT, CDR2 SNEGSKA (reference sequence). With 6 bases clipped from V and 7 bases from J, the junction kept 12 bases outside the gene matches.

The gene calls are TRBV5-1 and TRBJ2-5; D gene uncertain. V was cut by 4 bases and J by 2 bases, with 3 bases left in between. The CDR3 sequence is 11 residues long. The germline V gene has CDR1 SGHRS and CDR2 YFSETQ. Here the CDR3 DNA reads TGCGCCAGCAGCGAACAAGAGACCCAGTACTTC. Protein product: CASSEQETQYF. Using reference TRBV5-1 and TRBJ2-5 for the parts outside the CDR3, the full variable domain is KAGVTQTPRYLIKTRGQQVTLSCSPISGHRSVSWYQQTPGQGLQFLFEYFSETQRNKGNFPGRFSGRQFSNSRSEMNVSTLELGDSALYLCASSEQETQYFGPGTRLLVL.

This clonotype was seen only a few times. This chain uses TRBV28 with TRBJ2-7; 14 nucleotides align to TRBD2. The CDR3 covers 15 residues. From germline, CDR1 is MDHEN and CDR2 SYDVKM. V was clipped by 8 bases and J by 8 bases; unmatched bases: 11. CDR3 bases: TGTGCCAGCCTTAGTCCCGGGACTAGCGGGAGTAAGCAGTACTTC. Translation gives CASLSPGTSGSKQYF.

This clonotype came up a few times. V gene TRBV28 combines with J gene TRBJ1-1; D gene uncertain. Looked up from germline, CDR1 is MDHEN and CDR2 is SYDVKM. Trimming cost V 5 bases and J 1 base, with 17 bases left between them. This CDR3 contains 16 residues. The chain's CDR3 is CASSLSPLQRNTEAFF. In DNA, the CDR3 is TGTGCCAGCAGTCTGAGTCCCTTACAAAGGAACACTGAAGCTTTCTTT.

The V gene is TRBV5-4, the J gene TRBJ2-2; the D gene is possibly TRBD1 (6 bases). With 1 base removed from V and 1 base from J, the gap between germline ends came to 11 bases. The CDR3 contains 16 residues. Per the germline V gene, CDR1 is SGHNT and CDR2 is YYREEE (reference sequence). For the CDR3, the DNA is TGTGCCAGCAGCTTGTCTGGGGGCCTGAACACCGGGGAGCTGTTTTTT. Translation: CASSLSGGLNTGELFF.

The chain is built from TRBV4-1 and TRBJ1-2, with a tentative D call TRBD1 (5 bases). V lost 0 bases, J lost 6 bases, and 8 bases lay in between. From germline, CDR1 is MGHRA and CDR2 YSYEKL. The CDR3 totals 13 residues. CDR3 amino acids: CASSQEGRDGYTF. The CDR3 DNA reads TGCGCCAGCAGCCAAGAGGGGCGGGATGGCTACACCTTC.

In its sample, this clonotype was seen a few times. V usage is TRBV25-1 and J usage is TRBJ2-5; possibly TRBD2 for D (7 bases). Germline V gene data show CDR1 as MGHDK and CDR2 as SYGVNS. The CDR3 totals 15 residues. Trimming pared 6 bases from V and 2 bases from J, leaving 16 bases between. As DNA, the CDR3 is TGTGCCAGCAGCCCCCGGGGGGCTGGGCAAGAGACCCAGTACTTC. Its protein product is CASSPRGAGQETQYF.

The V call is TRBV5-8, the J call TRBJ1-1, with TRBD1 matching 9 bases. V lost 2 bases to trimming and J lost 11 bases; unmatched junction nucleotides: 4. Germline loops: CDR1 SGHTS, CDR2 YDEGEE. CDR3 length: 12 amino acids. The chain's CDR3 is CASSLRGTGAFF. Written as DNA, the CDR3 is TGTGCCAGCAGCTTAAGGGGGACAGGGGCTTTCTTT.

Of note for this clonotype: Sequence at one end of the junction differs from germline and may be a read error. V is TRBV11-3 and J is TRBJ2-1; D may be TRBD1 or TRBD2 (6 bases each). This CDR3 has 13 amino acids. Germline assignment: CDR1 SGHNT and CDR2 YENEEA. The CDR3 coding sequence is TGTGTCAGCAGCTTAGGGGGGCTCAATGAGCAGTTCTTC. It translates to CVSSLGGLNEQFF.

In its sample, this clonotype was seen a few times. The chain uses TRBV19 and TRBJ2-3; 7 bases align to TRBD2. Germline CDR1 and CDR2: LNHDA and SQIVND (reference sequence). The CDR3 totals 15 residues. J gave up 8 bases and V 5 bases, and 13 bases lay outside the gene matches. The CDR3 DNA reads as TGTGCCAGTAGTGGAATCCCTTCAGCTAGCGGTACGCAGTATTTT. Translating gives CASSGIPSASGTQYF.

The chain carries TRBV6-2 or TRBV6-3 and TRBJ2-3, with D uncertain. CDR1 and CDR2 (germline): MNHEY, SVGEGT. V was clipped by 6 bases and J by 2 bases, with 9 bases between them. CDR3 length equals 13 residues. CDR3 protein: CASRRYATDTQYF. The CDR3 nucleotides read TGTGCCAGCAGAAGATACGCCACAGATACGCAGTATTTT.